Below are 15 T cell receptor beta chains sequenced from a single sample in a study of CD8+ T cells in alopecia areata. After isolation, RNA underwent reverse transcription to generate cDNA as the sequencing template. TCRdb keeps only in-frame clones here, not all; method: immunoSEQ multiplex PCR. The sample shows over 150,000 clones, about 60% of them seen only once. The starting material was CD4+ T cells sorted from blood, obtained at week 0. The receptors originated from a human donor with alopecia areata.

This CDR3 is CASSLMAGYEQYF. The CDR3 coding sequence is TGTGCCAGCAGTTTGATGGCAGGCTACGAGCAGTACTTC. The chain recombines TRBV27 with TRBJ2-7; D is ambiguous. Trimming shortened V by 3 bases and J by 3 bases, and 9 bases separated the two germline ends. Germline V CDR1 and CDR2: MNHEY, SMNVEV (reference sequence). The CDR3 length is 13 residues.

V is TRBV6-6 and J is TRBJ1-4; 9 nucleotides agree with TRBD1. The CDR3 runs to 14 residues. Germline V gene lookup returns CDR1 MNHNY and CDR2 SVGAGI (reference sequence). V lost 4 bases, J lost 5 bases, and 2 bases stayed unmatched. The CDR3: CASSSTGGNEKLFF. As DNA, the CDR3 is TGTGCCAGCAGTTCGACAGGGGGAAATGAAAAACTGTTTTTT.

This chain joins TRBV2 and TRBJ2-2; D gene uncertain. Germline V lookup: CDR1 SNHLY, CDR2 FYNNEI. V lost 1 base, J lost 7 bases, and 4 bases lay in between. The CDR3 runs to 12 residues. DNA for the CDR3: TGTGCCAGCAGTGAAGTAATCGGGGAGCTGTTTTTT. This translates into CASSEVIGELFF.

CDR3: CASSLGGTSGGTDTQYF. As DNA, the CDR3 is TGTGCCAGCAGCTTAGGTGGGACTAGCGGGGGAACAGATACGCAGTATTTT. The V and J genes are TRBV11-2 and TRBJ2-3, with 14 bases aligning to TRBD2. Germline V CDR1 and CDR2: SGHAT, FQNNGV. V trimming: 1 base; J trimming: 3 bases; junction bases outside the gene matches: 3. CDR3 length equals 17 residues.

The J gene is TRBJ1-1, the V gene TRBV2, with D possibly matching TRBD1 (5 bases). V shed 5 bases and J shed 2 bases, with 15 bases lying between them. From germline, CDR1 is SNHLY and CDR2 FYNNEI. This CDR3 spans 15 amino acids. The CDR3 DNA follows: TGTGCCAGCAGTATCGGCCAGGGACTAAACACTGAAGCTTTCTTT. It yields the protein CASSIGQGLNTEAFF. Full variable domain (missing parts from reference TRBV2 and TRBJ1-1): EPEVTQTPSHQVTQMGQEVILRCVPISNHLYFYWYRQILGQKVEFLVSFYNNEISEKSEIFDDQFSVERPDGSNFTLKIRSTKLEDSAMYFCASSIGQGLNTEAFFGQGTRLTVV.

The V and J genes are TRBV25-1 and TRBJ1-2, with TRBD1 matching 8 bases. Germline CDR1 reads MGHDK; CDR2 reads SYGVNS. This CDR3 is built from 14 residues. With 6 bases clipped from V and 7 bases from J, the junction kept 10 bases outside the gene matches. This chain's CDR3 is CASSFTGGWGGYTF. Written as DNA, the CDR3 is TGTGCCAGCAGCTTCACAGGGGGTTGGGGTGGCTACACCTTC.

This clone came up a few times. Its ends do not fully match the called genes, so a read error is possible. V gene TRBV7-9 combines with J gene TRBJ2-2, with 9 bases identical to TRBD2. CDR1 is SEHNR, CDR2 FQNEAQ, per germline (reference sequence). This CDR3 region has 17 residues. The CDR3 loop is CASSSIAGAPKTGELFF. As DNA, the CDR3 is TGTGCCAGCAGCTCGATAGCGGGGGCCCCGAAAACCGGGGAGCTGTTTTTT. Based on the CDR3 plus reference TRBV7-9 and TRBJ2-2, the full variable domain is DTGVSQNPRHKITKRGQNVTFRCDPISEHNRLYWYRQTLGQGPEFLTYFQNEAQLEKSRLLSDRFSAERPKGSFSTLEIQRTEQGDSAMYLCASSSIAGAPKTGELFFGEGSRLTVL.

This clone turned up a few times. The rearrangement uses TRBV10-3 and TRBJ1-1, with D tentatively TRBD1 (5 bases). This CDR3 contains 14 residues. Trimming removed 9 bases from V and 2 bases from J, with 16 bases in between. Germline loops: CDR1 ENHRY, CDR2 SYGVKD. The CDR3 nucleotides read TGTGCCATACGAATGTTTGGGGGAAACACTGAAGCTTTCTTT. It codes for CAIRMFGGNTEAFF.

The chain recombines TRBV12-5 with TRBJ1-6; tentative D call: TRBD1 (5 bases). This CDR3 comprises 13 residues. Trimming cost V 5 bases and J 10 bases, with 12 bases left between them. From germline, CDR1 is LGHNT and CDR2 FRNRAP. CDR3 protein: CASGMTVDSPLHF. The CDR3 DNA sequence: TGTGCTAGTGGTATGACAGTCGACTCACCCCTCCACTTT.

The sample holds a few counts of this clone. The chain carries TRBV10-3 and TRBJ2-1, with TRBD1 matching over 8 bases. The CDR3 consists of 15 residues. V was pared by 10 bases and J by 5 bases, with 13 bases of the junction left unmatched. The germline gives CDR1 ENHRY, CDR2 SYGVKD. In DNA form, the CDR3 reads TGTGCCACTAAACCGGACAGGGTGGCGAACAATGAGCAGTTCTTC. Its protein is CATKPDRVANNEQFF.

For this clone: The same CDR3 arises from other DNA sequences in this sample as well. This sequence joins TRBV30 and TRBJ2-5; D might be TRBD1 or TRBD2, each matching 5 bases. CDR3 length: 14 amino acids. Germline-derived CDR1 and CDR2 are GTSNPN and SVGIG (reference sequence). Trimming pared 0 bases from V and 6 bases from J, leaving 14 bases between. The CDR3 DNA is TGTGCCTGGAGTGTAGGCCCCGGGGCAAAGACCCAGTACTTC. It encodes CAWSVGPGAKTQYF.

The chain combines TRBV10-3 with TRBJ1-5, with a tentative D call TRBD1 (6 bases). This CDR3 contains 15 residues. CDR1 and CDR2 (germline): ENHRY, SYGVKD. V was pared by 0 bases and J by 5 bases, with 11 bases between. CDR3 amino acids: CAISESTGYDQPQHF. The CDR3 nucleotides are TGTGCCATCAGTGAGTCTACAGGGTACGATCAGCCCCAGCATTTT.

This chain joins TRBV14 and TRBJ1-1; D gene ambiguous. Germline V gene sequence: CDR1 SGHDN, CDR2 FVKESK. Trimming shortened V by 3 bases and J by 1 base, and 12 bases separated the two germline ends. The CDR3 sequence is 15 residues long. The CDR3 reads CASSHLRTENTEAFF. CDR3 bases: TGTGCCAGCAGCCACCTTCGGACGGAGAACACTGAAGCTTTCTTT.

The chain carries TRBV29-1 and TRBJ2-5; tentatively, D is TRBD1 (5 bases). The V end was cut by 4 bases, the J end by 3 bases, with 15 bases between. The CDR3 extends over 14 amino acids. The germline CDR1 and CDR2 sequences are SQVTM and ANQGSEA. The CDR3 spells CSVVGAHKKETQYF. Here the CDR3 DNA reads TGCAGCGTTGTAGGGGCTCACAAGAAAGAGACCCAGTACTTC. The full variable domain, its missing parts supplied by reference TRBV29-1 and TRBJ2-5, is SAVISQKPSRDICQRGTSLTIQCQVDSQVTMMFWYRQQPGQSLTLIATANQGSEATYESGFVIDKFPISRPNLTFSTLTVSNMSPEDSSIYLCSVVGAHKKETQYFGPGTRLLVL.

The J gene is TRBJ2-1, the V gene TRBV6-5; 10 bases are shared with TRBD2. The CDR3 spans 14 residues. Germline lookup yields CDR1 MNHEY and CDR2 SVGAGI. V lost 5 bases to trimming and J lost 4 bases; unmatched junction nucleotides: 2. In DNA form, the CDR3 reads TGTGCCAGCAGTCTAGCGGGGGAATACAATGAGCAGTTCTTC. This gives the protein CASSLAGEYNEQFF.